The 11 T cell receptor beta chains presented below share a single source sample, sequenced in a study of blood T cell repertoires in COVID-19. The table came from immunoSEQ multiplex PCR; TCRdb's copy has only in-frame clones and leaves some out. The sample shows roughly 110,000 clones, over 70% of them seen only once. Sequences were obtained from peripheral blood. These TCRs come from a human donor with acute or convalescent COVID-19. The donor label of this sample is uncertain.

In its sample, this clone was seen a few times. V is TRBV7-9 and J is TRBJ1-1; D might be TRBD1 (6 bases). The CDR3 consists of 16 residues. Trimming left V 3 bases short and J 4 bases short, with 18 bases between. Per germline, CDR1 SEHNR and CDR2 FQNEAQ (reference sequence). CDR3 sequence (DNA): TGTGCCAGCAGCTTTTGGAGGTTGGCGGGGGCCACTGAAGCTTTCTTT. Translating gives CASSFWRLAGATEAFF.

V is TRBV7-3 and J is TRBJ2-3, with TRBD1 as a possible D gene (5 bases). The CDR3 totals 14 residues. Trimming pared 1 base from V and 6 bases from J, leaving 11 bases between. The germline V gene has CDR1 SGHTA and CDR2 FQGTGA. The DNA of the CDR3 is TGTGCCAGCAGCTTAAATGGGCAGGGCGATACGCAGTATTTT. Its translation: CASSLNGQGDTQYF.

The chain uses TRBV13 and TRBJ1-1, with 7 positions matching TRBD1. The germline V gene has CDR1 PRHDT and CDR2 FYEKMQ (reference sequence). The CDR3 is 15 residues long. The ends lost 5 bases at V and 5 bases at J; junction bases unmatched: 11. As DNA, the CDR3 is TGTGCCAGCAGCCCGAAGACAGGGTCCCGGACTGAAGCTTTCTTT. Protein: CASSPKTGSRTEAFF.

This chain links TRBV20-1 with TRBJ1-4, with D perhaps TRBD1 (6 bases). Between the trimmed V and J ends, which lost 3 bases and 6 bases, there was a span of 11 bases. Germline CDR1 DFQATT, CDR2 SNEGSKA (reference sequence). CDR3 length: 13 amino acids. CDR3 in amino acids: CSASEGGHEKLFF. The CDR3, as DNA: TGCAGTGCTAGTGAAGGGGGACATGAAAAACTGTTTTTT.

This chain links TRBV24-1 with TRBJ2-3; D might be TRBD2 (5 bases). The germline V gene has CDR1 KGHDR and CDR2 SFDVKD. Trimming stripped 0 bases from V and 0 bases from J, with 6 bases between. The CDR3 runs to 15 residues. The CDR3 DNA is TGTGCCACCAGTGATTTGGGGAGAAGCACAGATACGCAGTATTTT. Its protein is CATSDLGRSTDTQYF.

The chain employs TRBV5-1 and TRBJ2-7; D may be TRBD1 (6 bases). Trimming removed 4 bases at V and 2 bases at J, with 16 bases between. CDR3 size: 15 residues. CDR1 and CDR2 from the germline V gene are SGHRS and YFSETQ. CDR3 DNA sequence: TGCGCCAGCAGCCAGGACAGCCAAGAACCCTACGAGCAGTACTTC. It translates to CASSQDSQEPYEQYF.

This clone has only a few counts. The V call is TRBV19, the J call TRBJ1-2, with 7 bases aligning to TRBD1. Germline V gene lookup returns CDR1 LNHDA and CDR2 SQIVND (reference sequence). This CDR3 is 15 amino acids long. V lost 8 bases to trimming and J lost 1 base; unmatched junction nucleotides: 10. CDR3 DNA: TGTGCCAGTTCTACGGGACAGAACTATAACTATGGCTACACCTTC. Encoded protein: CASSTGQNYNYGYTF. The full variable domain, in which reference TRBV19 and TRBJ1-2 provide the parts outside the CDR3, is DGGITQSPKYLFRKEGQNVTLSCEQNLNHDAMYWYRQDPGQGLRLIYYSQIVNDFQKGDIAEGYSVSREKKESFPLTVTSAQKNPTAFYLCASSTGQNYNYGYTFGSGTRLTVV.

This clone is a singleton in its sample. The rearrangement links TRBV7-2 to TRBJ1-5, with D perhaps matching TRBD1 (6 bases). Per the germline V gene, CDR1 is SGHTA and CDR2 is FQGNSA. CDR3 length: 14 amino acids. V dropped 1 base and J dropped 7 bases, with 11 bases sitting between them. The CDR3 bases are TGTGCCAGCAGCTTAGGCGGGGGGCCCCAGCCCCAGCATTTT. Translating gives CASSLGGGPQPQHF.

The CDR3 DNA reads TGCGCCAGCAGCTTCCTAGGATCTAGCACAGATACGCAGTATTTT. This codes for CASSFLGSSTDTQYF. V gene TRBV5-1 combines with J gene TRBJ2-3; D is uncertain. Germline CDR1 is SGHRS and CDR2 is YFSETQ. This CDR3 region has 15 residues. V lost 2 bases and J 0 bases, leaving 10 bases between the germline ends.

There are a few counts of this clone. The chain is built from TRBV6-5 and TRBJ1-5, with D hard to call. This CDR3 region has 15 residues. The germline V gene encodes CDR1 MNHEY and CDR2 SVGAGI. Trimming removed 2 bases at V and 0 bases at J, with 8 bases between. The CDR3 sequence is CASSYDQYSNQPQHF. The CDR3 nucleotides read TGTGCCAGCAGTTACGATCAGTATAGCAATCAGCCCCAGCATTTT.

On this clone itself: One end of the junction fails to match germline, which may point to a read error. This rearrangement joins TRBV6-1 to TRBJ2-2; possibly TRBD2 for D (5 bases). Germline V CDR1 and CDR2: MNHNS, SASEGT. CDR3 length equals 16 residues. In nucleotides, the CDR3 is TGTGCCAGCAGTGACGAGGGCAGACCGAACGCCGGGGAGCTGTTTTTT. Protein sequence: CASSDEGRPNAGELFF.